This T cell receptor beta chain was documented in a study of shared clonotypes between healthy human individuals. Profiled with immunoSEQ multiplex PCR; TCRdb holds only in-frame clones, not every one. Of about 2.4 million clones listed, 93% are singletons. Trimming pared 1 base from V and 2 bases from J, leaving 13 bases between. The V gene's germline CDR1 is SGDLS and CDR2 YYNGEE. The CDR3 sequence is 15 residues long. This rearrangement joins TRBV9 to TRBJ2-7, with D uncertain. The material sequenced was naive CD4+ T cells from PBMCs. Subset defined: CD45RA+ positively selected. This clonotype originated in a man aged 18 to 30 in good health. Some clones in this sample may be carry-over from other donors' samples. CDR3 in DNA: TGTGCCAGCAGCGTATTTTTGTCCCCACCCTACGAGCAGTACTTC. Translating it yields CASSVFLSPPYEQYF.